This TCR beta chain stems from a study of blood T cell repertoires in COVID-19. Study-wide background: Spain, Italy and the United States supplied samples that represented acute and convalescent COVID-19. PBMCs, B-cell-depleted T cells, or T cells were the source of the cDNA or gDNA that made up the material.

In germline, CDR1 is SNHLY, CDR2 FYNNEI. The CDR3 extends over 14 amino acids. V lost 6 bases to trimming and J lost 8 bases; unmatched junction nucleotides: 10. As processed by the authors: Amplifying reference gene primers gave estimates of nucleated cell counts. Measured with immunoSEQ multiplex PCR; TCRdb has only the in-frame clones, and not every one. V and J calls and clone size are those listed in that table; D and trimming were worked out from the DNA. The data hold 200,000 to 250,000 clones, with 80% to 90% observed a single time. Material: peripheral blood. The V call is TRBV2, the J call TRBJ1-2; 9 bases fit TRBD1. This receptor was obtained from an elderly woman with active or convalescent COVID-19. CDR3 DNA: TGTGCCAGCAGATACCTGGGACAGGGTGAGGGCTACACCTTC. This gives the protein CASRYLGQGEGYTF.